The rows below give T cell receptor beta chains drawn from one sample of a study of blood T cell repertoires in COVID-19. The table came from immunoSEQ multiplex PCR; TCRdb's copy has only in-frame clones and leaves some out. The sample lists a few hundred thousand clones, 70% to 90% seen once, with approximately 6.5% in the top ten. Sequencing was carried out using peripheral blood. These receptors all come from a man between 18 and 29 years old who had recovered from COVID-19. Both conserved end residues are part of each CDR3. A D gene is named only where the DNA matches it firmly. Only some rows state a clone size, as once, few, many or a class for expanded clones.

j_gene | v_gene | d_gene | abundance | CDR3aa | CDR3nt
TRBJ1-2 | TRBV2 | TRBD1 | few | CASSDTGQGNYGYTF | TGTGCCAGCAGTGATACGGGACAGGGAAACTATGGCTACACCTTC
TRBJ2-1 | TRBV7-9 | NA | NA | CASSFVVQSSYNEQFF | TGTGCCAGCAGCTTCGTCGTACAGAGCTCCTACAATGAGCAGTTCTTC
TRBJ2-7 | TRBV29-1 | NA | NA | CSVEDGRADSYEQYF | TGCAGCGTTGAAGATGGGCGGGCAGACTCCTACGAGCAGTACTTC
TRBJ2-1 | TRBV10-1 | NA | NA | CASWRTGTLGLPAFF | TGCGCCAGCTGGAGGACAGGCACACTGGGACTTCCTGCGTTCTTC
TRBJ1-1 | TRBV14 | NA | NA | CASSLSRGLGPEAFF | TGTGCCAGCAGCCTGAGCCGGGGTTTGGGTCCGGAAGCTTTCTTT
TRBJ2-2 | TRBV5-1 | NA | NA | CASMGRWNTGELFF | TGCGCCAGCATGGGGCGGTGGAACACCGGGGAGCTGTTTTTT
TRBJ1-4 | TRBV11-3 | NA | NA | CASSCSRRMNEKLFF | TGTGCCAGCAGCTGCAGCCGGAGGATGAATGAAAAACTGTTTTTT
TRBJ1-1 | TRBV19 | NA | NA | CASIGTPNTEAFF | TGTGCCAGTATTGGGACTCCGAACACTGAAGCTTTCTTT
TRBJ2-7 | TRBV10-3 | TRBD1 | NA | CAIRAGGKDDEQYF | TGTGCCATCAGGGCAGGGGGTAAGGATGACGAGCAGTACTTC
TRBJ2-5 | TRBV20-1 | TRBD1 | NA | CSAIEPGQPQETQYF | TGCAGTGCTATTGAGCCGGGACAGCCGCAAGAGACCCAGTACTTC
TRBJ1-2 | TRBV4-1 | NA | NA | CASSHRRNPQGQMGYTF | TGCGCCAGCAGCCACCGCCGCAATCCCCAGGGCCAGATGGGCTACACCTTC
TRBJ2-1 | TRBV5-8 | TRBD2 | NA | CASRYVRREGFWAEQFF | TGTGCCAGCAGATACGTCCGGCGGGAGGGCTTCTGGGCTGAGCAGTTCTTC
TRBJ2-2 | TRBV2 | NA | NA | CATDGGRTGELFF | TGTGCCACGGATGGAGGGCGGACCGGGGAGCTGTTTTTT
TRBJ2-3 | TRBV6-5 | TRBD2 | NA | CASGTSGPGDTQYF | TGTGCCAGCGGGACTAGCGGGCCTGGAGATACGCAGTATTTT
TRBJ2-1 | TRBV4-1 | NA | NA | CASSQDQGYNEQFF | TGCGCCAGCAGCCAAGATCAGGGTTACAATGAGCAGTTCTTC
TRBJ1-3 | TRBV18 | NA | NA | CASSLRDDSGNTIYF | TGTGCCAGCTCACTAAGAGATGACTCTGGAAACACCATATATTTT
TRBJ2-3 | TRBV6-5 | NA | NA | CASREASTDTQYF | TGTGCCAGCAGAGAGGCTAGCACAGATACGCAGTATTTT
TRBJ2-1 | TRBV13 | NA | once | CASRRDPYNEQFF | TGTGCCAGCAGGAGGGATCCCTACAATGAGCAGTTCTTC
TRBJ2-3 | TRBV9 | TRBD1 | NA | CASSRGQGVTDTQYF | TGTGCCAGCAGCCGGGGACAGGGGGTCACAGATACGCAGTATTTT
TRBJ2-1 | TRBV11-2 | TRBD1 | NA | CASSFAARQGFNEQFF | TGTGCCAGCAGCTTTGCCGCCCGACAGGGGTTCAATGAGCAGTTCTTC
TRBJ2-1 | TRBV4-1 | NA | NA | CASSQDWTVRRFF | TGCGCCAGCAGCCAAGATTGGACAGTCAGGCGGTTCTTC
TRBJ1-2 | TRBV18 | TRBD1 | once | CASSLTEGAPGGYTF | TGTGCCAGCTCTCTAACCGAGGGGGCGCCGGGAGGCTACACCTTC
TRBJ2-1 | TRBV10-3 | TRBD2 | NA | CAISGTSGRAYNEQFF | TGTGCCATCAGCGGAACTAGCGGGAGGGCCTACAATGAGCAGTTCTTC
TRBJ2-7 | TRBV7-8 | NA | once | CASSLARGGPGGFAEQYF | TGTGCCAGCAGCTTAGCCCGAGGGGGGCCGGGGGGTTTTGCCGAGCAGTACTTC
TRBJ2-1 | TRBV11-3 | TRBD1 | NA | CASSRGTGTGSYNEQFF | TGTGCCAGCAGCCGGGGGACAGGGACAGGCTCCTACAATGAGCAGTTCTTC
TRBJ1-5 | TRBV7-8 | NA | NA | CASSLVPGGYQPQHF | TGTGCCAGCAGCTTAGTTCCTGGGGGGTATCAGCCCCAGCATTTT
TRBJ1-2 | TRBV6-4 | TRBD1 | NA | CASSGWTGGIYGYTF | TGTGCCAGCAGTGGCTGGACAGGGGGGATCTATGGCTACACCTTC
TRBJ2-7 | TRBV7-9 | TRBD1 | NA | CASSHTTGQLPYEQYF | TGTGCCAGCAGCCATACAACGGGACAGCTTCCCTACGAGCAGTACTTC
TRBJ1-2 | TRBV2 | NA | once | CASSYIPLYGYTF | TGTGCCAGCAGTTACATCCCCCTCTATGGCTACACCTTC
TRBJ2-5 | TRBV7-2 | TRBD1 | NA | CASSLAALDRAWGETQYF | TGTGCCAGCAGCTTAGCGGCCCTAGACAGGGCCTGGGGAGAGACCCAGTACTTC
TRBJ1-4 | TRBV6-1 | NA | NA | CASSDISLNEKLFF | TGTGCCAGCAGTGACATTAGCCTAAATGAAAAACTGTTTTTT
TRBJ2-5 | TRBV7-8 | NA | NA | CASSSSDWEETQYF | TGTGCCAGCAGCTCCTCGGACTGGGAAGAGACCCAGTACTTC
TRBJ1-2 | TRBV6-6 | TRBD1 | once | CASRSGQGKNYGYTF | TGTGCCAGCAGATCGGGACAGGGGAAAAACTATGGCTACACCTTC
TRBJ1-1 | TRBV18 | NA | NA | CASSPGMNTEAFF | TGTGCCAGCTCACCCGGGATGAACACTGAAGCTTTCTTT
TRBJ2-7 | TRBV6-5 | TRBD1 | NA | CASTYLGTGGEEQYF | TGTGCCAGCACCTACCTGGGGACAGGGGGCGAAGAGCAGTACTTC
TRBJ2-1 | TRBV24-1 | TRBD1 | NA | CATSDGGQGINNEQFF | TGTGCCACCAGTGATGGGGGACAGGGTATCAACAATGAGCAGTTCTTC
TRBJ1-1 | TRBV11-1 | TRBD1 | NA | CASRRPTGYNTEAFF | TGTGCCAGCAGGCGCCCGACAGGGTATAACACTGAAGCTTTCTTT
TRBJ1-6 | TRBV7-2 | NA | NA | CASSLGGSYNSPLHF | TGTGCCAGCAGTTTAGGAGGCTCCTATAATTCACCCCTCCACTTT
TRBJ1-2 | TRBV6-5 | NA | NA | CASSYSGDYYGYTF | TGTGCCAGCAGTTACTCAGGGGACTACTATGGCTACACCTTC
TRBJ1-4 | TRBV18 | NA | NA | CASSPRLPGLDEKLFF | TGTGCCAGCTCACCACGATTGCCAGGGTTGGATGAAAAACTGTTTTTT
TRBJ1-2 | TRBV10-3 | NA | NA | CAISEFNTRQANYGYTF | TGTGCCATCAGTGAGTTTAATACCCGACAGGCAAACTATGGCTACACCTTC
TRBJ1-1 | TRBV4-1 | NA | NA | CASSQQMKGGSKNTEAFF | TGCGCCAGCAGCCAACAAATGAAAGGCGGCAGTAAGAACACTGAAGCTTTCTTT
TRBJ2-7 | TRBV18 | NA | NA | CASSPLDKRSGQYF | TGTGCCAGCTCACCCCTGGACAAACGGTCCGGGCAGTACTTC
TRBJ2-7 | TRBV19 | TRBD2 | NA | CASSWTSGSYEQYF | TGTGCCAGTAGTTGGACTAGCGGGAGCTACGAGCAGTACTTC
TRBJ2-1 | TRBV6-6 | TRBD2 | once | CASSRLPSGSSYNEQFF | TGTGCCAGCAGTCGCCTCCCTAGCGGGAGCTCCTACAATGAGCAGTTCTTC
TRBJ2-7 | TRBV9 | TRBD2 | NA | CASSMYSGGVYEQYF | TGTGCCAGCAGCATGTATAGCGGGGGGGTGTACGAGCAGTACTTC